The 11 T cell receptor beta chains in this list originate from one sample, sequenced in a study of cytotoxic CD8 clonotypes in ibrutinib-treated CLL. Only in-frame clones appear in the TCRdb table, and some are missing; sequencing was by immunoSEQ multiplex PCR. The sample records 26,000 or so clones, 62% being singletons. Sequencing used PBMCs, obtained before ibrutinib treatment. Receptor source: a human donor with chronic lymphocytic leukemia.

V and J are TRBV29-1 and TRBJ2-7; D is unclear. CDR1 is SQVTM, CDR2 ANQGSEA, per germline. This CDR3 is 14 amino acids long. Trimming removed 0 bases from V and 7 bases from J, with 16 bases in between. CDR3 sequence: CSVEDFTYPREQYF. Here the CDR3 DNA reads TGCAGCGTTGAAGATTTTACATACCCTAGAGAGCAGTACTTC.

The table lists this clone with a few counts. The genes are TRBV12-2 and TRBJ1-3. TRBV12-2 is a documented pseudogene. The length of the CDR3 is 16 residues. In DNA form, the CDR3 reads TGTGCAAGTCGCCCCCCCCGACCAGTCTCTGGAAACACCATATATTTT. Encoded protein: CASRPPRPVSGNTIYF.

J is TRBJ2-5 and V is TRBV5-1; 13 positions match TRBD2. Germline trimming cut 3 bases from V and 2 bases from J; bases unmatched to any gene: 1. Germline assignment: CDR1 SGHRS and CDR2 YFSETQ. The CDR3 has 15 amino acids. CDR3 bases: TGCGCCAGCAGCTCACTAGCGGGGGGGCAAGAGACCCAGTACTTC. Translating it yields CASSSLAGGQETQYF.

This clone has more than one count but fewer than ten. The chain couples TRBV27 to TRBJ2-4, with D unclear. Per germline, CDR1 MNHEY and CDR2 SMNVEV (reference sequence). Trimming shortened V by 0 bases and J by 4 bases, and 4 bases separated the two germline ends. This CDR3 region has 13 residues. This CDR3 reads CASSLSTKNIQYF. DNA for the CDR3: TGTGCCAGCAGTTTATCGACGAAAAACATTCAGTACTTC.

V usage is TRBV9 and J usage is TRBJ1-2, with TRBD1 matching over 11 bases. Germline trimming cut 1 base from V and 8 bases from J; bases unmatched to any gene: 10. The CDR3 length is 16 residues. Per the germline V gene, CDR1 is SGDLS and CDR2 is YYNGEE. The DNA of the CDR3 is TGTGCCAGCAGCGTAACCCCGGACAGGGGGCGCATGGGCTACACCTTC. It translates to CASSVTPDRGRMGYTF. Drawing the rest from reference TRBV9 and TRBJ1-2, the complete variable domain is DSGVTQTPKHLITATGQRVTLRCSPRSGDLSVYWYQQSLDQGLQFLIQYYNGEERAKGNILERFSAQQFPDLHSELNLSSLELGDSALYFCASSVTPDRGRMGYTFGSGTRLTVV.

The genes are TRBV6-1 and TRBJ1-1, with 7 bases matching TRBD1. J gave up 5 bases and V 2 bases, and 5 bases lay outside the gene matches. Germline V CDR1 and CDR2: MNHNS, SASEGT. This CDR3 has 14 residues. This CDR3 is CASSETLQGTEAFF. CDR3 DNA sequence: TGTGCCAGCAGTGAAACTTTACAGGGGACTGAAGCTTTCTTT.

The chain carries TRBV5-4 and TRBJ2-5; 9 nucleotides match TRBD2. After removal of 9 bases from V and 5 bases from J, the junction contained 11 bases not matched to a gene. CDR1 is SGHNT, CDR2 YYREEE, per germline (reference sequence). The CDR3 is 14 amino acids. CDR3 DNA: TGTGCCATCCAGCGGGAGGTCGGGAGGGAGACCCAGTACTTC. Amino acid sequence: CAIQREVGRETQYF.

The CDR3, as DNA: TGTGCCAGCAGTTTTGGCAGGGGGTTTTACGAGCAGTACTTC. It specifies CASSFGRGFYEQYF. This chain connects TRBV27 to TRBJ2-7, with 7 nucleotides matching TRBD1. Germline CDR1 MNHEY, CDR2 SMNVEV (reference sequence). Trimming at V came to 3 bases and at J to 4 bases, leaving 6 bases not matched to a gene. The CDR3 runs to 14 residues.

The chain joins TRBV5-1 to TRBJ2-7, with TRBD1 identical over 9 bases. Unmatched junction bases numbered 6, after V lost 3 bases and J lost 2 bases. The CDR3 is 15 residues long. Germline V lookup: CDR1 SGHRS, CDR2 YFSETQ. The CDR3 nucleotides are TGCGCCAGCAGCTCCACAGGGGGCGCCACCTACGAGCAGTACTTC. Translated, it gives CASSSTGGATYEQYF.

This chain joins TRBV13 and TRBJ2-1, with 7 bases that match TRBD2. Losses at the gene ends were 10 bases for V and 7 bases for J; bases not matched to a gene: 7. The CDR3 is made up of 12 amino acids. The germline V gene has CDR1 PRHDT and CDR2 FYEKMQ (reference sequence). Here the CDR3 reads CATAGVSNEQFF. As DNA, the CDR3 is TGTGCCACGGCGGGGGTCAGTAATGAGCAGTTCTTC.

The table lists this clone with a few counts. The J gene is TRBJ1-5, the V gene TRBV5-1; perhaps TRBD1 as D (6 bases). CDR3 length: 13 amino acids. Germline values: CDR1 SGHRS, CDR2 YFSETQ. V lost 4 bases and J 4 bases, leaving 9 bases between the germline ends. The DNA for the CDR3 is TGCGCCAGCAGCCCGGACAGTAATCAGCCCCAGCATTTT. Residues: CASSPDSNQPQHF.